The rows below give T cell receptor beta chains drawn from one sample of a study of cytomegalovirus exposure and HLA in healthy donors. Only in-frame clones appear in the TCRdb table, and some are missing; sequencing was by immunoSEQ multiplex PCR. The table shows about 98,000 clones, with around 80% occurring only once. The sample consisted of PBMCs. Source of these receptors: a man aged 18-30 years in good health and CMV-seropositive. Both conserved end residues are part of each CDR3. Each record gives: V gene, clone size, D gene, CDR3 length, J gene, CDR3 protein, CDR3 DNA. D genes are given only for firm matches. Only some rows state a clone size, as once, few, many or a class for expanded clones.

v_gene: TRBV19
abundance: NA
d_gene: TRBD1
len: 18
j_gene: TRBJ1-5
CDR3aa: CASSVPEGQGLVGQPQHF
CDR3nt: TGTGCCAGTAGTGTTCCTGAAGGACAGGGCCTTGTGGGTCAGCCCCAGCATTTT

v_gene: TRBV6-1
abundance: NA
d_gene: TRBD1
len: 13
j_gene: TRBJ1-2
CDR3aa: CASSSRGVYGYTF
CDR3nt: TGTGCCAGCAGTTCCAGGGGGGTCTATGGCTACACCTTC

v_gene: TRBV9
abundance: NA
d_gene: NA
len: 12
j_gene: TRBJ2-1
CDR3aa: CASSPQYNEQFF
CDR3nt: TGTGCCAGCAGCCCCCAGTACAATGAGCAGTTCTTC

v_gene: TRBV6-1
abundance: few
d_gene: NA
len: 17
j_gene: TRBJ1-6
CDR3aa: CASSEALRPGYNSPLHF
CDR3nt: TGTGCCAGCAGTGAAGCGCTTCGGCCAGGGTATAATTCACCCCTCCACTTT

v_gene: TRBV7-9
abundance: once
d_gene: NA
len: 15
j_gene: TRBJ2-5
CDR3aa: CASSLGGGPGETQYF
CDR3nt: TGTGCCAGCAGCTTAGGCGGAGGGCCTGGGGAGACCCAGTACTTC

v_gene: TRBV11-2
abundance: NA
d_gene: NA
len: 15
j_gene: TRBJ1-1
CDR3aa: CASGPEGAMNTEAFF
CDR3nt: TGTGCCAGCGGTCCGGAAGGGGCCATGAACACTGAAGCTTTCTTT

v_gene: TRBV21-1
abundance: NA
d_gene: NA
len: 16
j_gene: TRBJ2-3
CDR3aa: CASSKGYTSAQRTQYF
CDR3nt: TGTGCCAGCAGCAAAGGCTACACTTCAGCGCAGCGGACGCAGTATTTT

v_gene: TRBV30
abundance: NA
d_gene: NA
len: 16
j_gene: TRBJ2-2
CDR3aa: CAWSVLGQTNTGELFF
CDR3nt: TGTGCCTGGAGTGTACTAGGACAGACGAACACCGGGGAGCTGTTTTTT

v_gene: TRBV7-9
abundance: NA
d_gene: NA
len: 16
j_gene: TRBJ1-4
CDR3aa: CASSDPLLGPNEKLFF
CDR3nt: TGTGCCAGCAGCGATCCCCTTCTGGGGCCTAATGAAAAACTGTTTTTT

v_gene: TRBV7-9
abundance: few
d_gene: NA
len: 17
j_gene: TRBJ2-1
CDR3aa: CASSSTLGGAFYNEQFF
CDR3nt: TGTGCCAGCAGCTCAACCTTGGGGGGGGCCTTCTACAATGAGCAGTTCTTC